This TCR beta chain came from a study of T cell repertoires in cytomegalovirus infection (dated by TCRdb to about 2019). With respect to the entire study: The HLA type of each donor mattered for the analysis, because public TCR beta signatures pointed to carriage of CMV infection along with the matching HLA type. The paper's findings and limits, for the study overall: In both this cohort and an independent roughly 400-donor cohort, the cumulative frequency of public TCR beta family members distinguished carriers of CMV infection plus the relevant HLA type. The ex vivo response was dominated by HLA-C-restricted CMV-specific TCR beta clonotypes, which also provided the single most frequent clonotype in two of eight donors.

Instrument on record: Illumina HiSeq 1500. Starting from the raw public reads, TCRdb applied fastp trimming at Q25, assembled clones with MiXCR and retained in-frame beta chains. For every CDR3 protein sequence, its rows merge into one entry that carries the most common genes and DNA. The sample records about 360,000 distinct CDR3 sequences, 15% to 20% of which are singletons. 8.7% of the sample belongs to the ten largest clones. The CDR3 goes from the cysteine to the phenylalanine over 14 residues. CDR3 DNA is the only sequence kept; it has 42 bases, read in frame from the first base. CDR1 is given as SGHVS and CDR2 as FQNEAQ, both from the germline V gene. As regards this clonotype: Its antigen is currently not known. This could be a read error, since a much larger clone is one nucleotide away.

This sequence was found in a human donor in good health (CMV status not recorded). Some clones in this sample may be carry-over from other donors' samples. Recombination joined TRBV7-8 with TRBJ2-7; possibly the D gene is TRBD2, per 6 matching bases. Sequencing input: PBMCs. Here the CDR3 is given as CASSLARSDYELYF. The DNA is TGTGCCAGCAGCTTAGCGAGGTCGGACTACGAGCTGTACTTC.